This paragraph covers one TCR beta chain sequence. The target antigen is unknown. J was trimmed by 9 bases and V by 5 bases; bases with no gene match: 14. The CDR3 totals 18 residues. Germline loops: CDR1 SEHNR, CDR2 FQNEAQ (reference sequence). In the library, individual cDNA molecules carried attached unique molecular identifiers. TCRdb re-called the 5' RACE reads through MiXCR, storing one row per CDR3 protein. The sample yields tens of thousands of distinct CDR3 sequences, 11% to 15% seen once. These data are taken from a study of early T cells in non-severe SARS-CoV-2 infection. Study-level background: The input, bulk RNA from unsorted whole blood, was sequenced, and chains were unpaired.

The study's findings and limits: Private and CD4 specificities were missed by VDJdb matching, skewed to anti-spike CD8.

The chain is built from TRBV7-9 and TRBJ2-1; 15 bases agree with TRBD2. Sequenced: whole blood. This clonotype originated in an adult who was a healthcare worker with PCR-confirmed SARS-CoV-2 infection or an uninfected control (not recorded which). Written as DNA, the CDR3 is TGTGCCAGCAGCCCAAGGCGTGGGGGACTAGCGGGAGGAGGTGAGCAGTTCTTC. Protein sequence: CASSPRRGGLAGGGEQFF.